The source of this TCR beta chain is a study of graft-versus-host responses after intestinal transplantation. The overall study: After anti-thymocyte globulin induction, recipients took tacrolimus and steroids for three to four years.

Profiled with immunoSEQ multiplex PCR; TCRdb holds only in-frame clones, not every one. The sample has tens of thousands of clones, less than 95% seen once. Comments on this clone: The antigen is unknown.

There are 16 residues in the CDR3. Trimming cost V 2 bases and J 6 bases, with 20 bases left between them. CDR1 is SGHKS, CDR2 YYEKEE, per germline (reference sequence). The sequencing used unstimulated CD8+ T cells sorted from spleen or lymph node cells, collected before transplant. The chain carries TRBV5-5 and TRBJ1-1; D is unclear. This TCR derives from a human donor who was the organ donor for an intestinal transplant. For the CDR3, the DNA is TGTGCCAGCAGCTTCCGACCGAGAGGAGCCCAACCTGAAGCTTTCTTT. Its protein product is CASSFRPRGAQPEAFF.